A selection of T cell receptor beta chains follows, all from one sample in a study of shared clonotypes between healthy human individuals. The repertoire was sequenced with immunoSEQ multiplex PCR; TCRdb's copy has only in-frame clones and lacks some. The table records 95,000 to 120,000 clones, around two thirds of them present only once. The specimen sequenced was memory CD8+ T cells sorted from blood. Receptors were obtained from a woman in her thirties in good health. Each CDR3 is given with its conserved first and last residue. D genes are given only for firm matches. Size is omitted from some rows. Given values are once, few, many or a class for expanded clones.

V gene: TRBV28; clone size: .; J gene: TRBJ2-7; D gene: .; CDR3 protein: CASSLGGSYEQYF; CDR3 DNA: TGTGCCAGCAGTTTAGGTGGGTCCTACGAGCAGTACTTC
V gene: TRBV11-3; clone size: .; J gene: TRBJ2-1; D gene: .; CDR3 protein: CASSHIAANEQFF; CDR3 DNA: TGTGCCAGCAGCCACATAGCGGCCAATGAGCAGTTCTTC
V gene: TRBV11-2; clone size: few; J gene: TRBJ2-1; D gene: .; CDR3 protein: CASRLTLIDNEQFF; CDR3 DNA: TGTGCCAGCAGATTAACCCTGATTGACAATGAGCAGTTCTTC
V gene: TRBV19; clone size: .; J gene: TRBJ1-1; D gene: .; CDR3 protein: CASSAAGGNTEAFF; CDR3 DNA: TGTGCCAGTAGCGCAGCGGGGGGGAACACTGAAGCTTTCTTT
V gene: TRBV2; clone size: few; J gene: TRBJ1-4; D gene: .; CDR3 protein: CASGRSTATNEKLFF; CDR3 DNA: TGTGCCAGCGGCCGGTCCACTGCAACTAATGAAAAACTGTTTTTT
V gene: TRBV30; clone size: .; J gene: TRBJ2-5; D gene: TRBD2; CDR3 protein: CAWRWGYSGRGETQYF; CDR3 DNA: TGTGCCTGGAGATGGGGGTATAGCGGGAGGGGAGAGACCCAGTACTTC
V gene: TRBV4-1; clone size: .; J gene: TRBJ1-5; D gene: .; CDR3 protein: CASSQVPGRRDQPQHF; CDR3 DNA: TGCGCCAGCAGCCAAGTACCAGGGAGACGCGATCAGCCCCAGCATTTT
V gene: TRBV29-1; clone size: .; J gene: TRBJ2-7; D gene: .; CDR3 protein: CSVDREGSGSSYEQYF; CDR3 DNA: TGCAGCGTCGACCGTGAAGGTAGCGGATCGTCCTACGAGCAGTACTTC
V gene: TRBV6-6; clone size: many; J gene: TRBJ2-2; D gene: .; CDR3 protein: CASSYSEVTELFF; CDR3 DNA: TGTGCCAGCAGTTACTCTGAGGTTACGGAGCTGTTTTTT
V gene: TRBV6-5; clone size: once; J gene: TRBJ2-7; D gene: .; CDR3 protein: CASSQQGPPGEQYF; CDR3 DNA: TGTGCCAGCAGCCAACAGGGTCCCCCAGGAGAGCAGTACTTC
V gene: TRBV4-1; clone size: .; J gene: TRBJ2-7; D gene: .; CDR3 protein: CASSQGGAPGYEQYF; CDR3 DNA: TGCGCCAGCAGCCAAGGGGGGGCGCCCGGCTACGAGCAGTACTTC
V gene: TRBV28; clone size: .; J gene: TRBJ1-5; D gene: TRBD1; CDR3 protein: CASSLDRRGLGGNQPQHF; CDR3 DNA: TGTGCCAGCAGTTTAGATCGTAGGGGGCTGGGCGGCAATCAGCCCCAGCATTTT
V gene: TRBV6-6; clone size: once; J gene: TRBJ2-7; D gene: TRBD2; CDR3 protein: CASSYWGGSDYEQYF; CDR3 DNA: TGTGCCAGCAGTTACTGGGGGGGATCAGACTACGAGCAGTACTTC
V gene: TRBV28; clone size: .; J gene: TRBJ1-1; D gene: .; CDR3 protein: CASSPFRQNTEAFF; CDR3 DNA: TGTGCCAGCAGCCCTTTCCGACAGAACACTGAAGCTTTCTTT
V gene: TRBV7-2; clone size: few; J gene: TRBJ2-5; D gene: TRBD1; CDR3 protein: CASSLGGQSKETQYF; CDR3 DNA: TGTGCCAGCAGCTTAGGGGGACAGTCCAAAGAGACCCAGTACTTC
V gene: TRBV28; clone size: few; J gene: TRBJ2-2; D gene: .; CDR3 protein: CASSPVWPGELFF; CDR3 DNA: TGTGCCAGCAGTCCCGTGTGGCCCGGGGAGCTGTTTTTT
V gene: TRBV25-1; clone size: .; J gene: TRBJ2-7; D gene: .; CDR3 protein: CASSPSDGYEQYF; CDR3 DNA: TGTGCCAGCAGTCCCTCGGACGGATACGAGCAGTACTTC
V gene: TRBV4-1; clone size: .; J gene: TRBJ2-7; D gene: .; CDR3 protein: CASSQVVQSPYEQYF; CDR3 DNA: TGCGCCAGCAGCCAAGTTGTGCAGTCGCCCTACGAGCAGTACTTC
V gene: TRBV7-9; clone size: few; J gene: TRBJ1-5; D gene: .; CDR3 protein: CASSSMDQPQHF; CDR3 DNA: TGTGCCAGCAGCTCTATGGATCAGCCCCAGCATTTT
V gene: TRBV6-6; clone size: .; J gene: TRBJ2-6; D gene: .; CDR3 protein: CASSGNSGANVLTF; CDR3 DNA: TGTGCCAGCAGTGGAAACTCTGGGGCCAACGTCCTGACTTTC
V gene: TRBV10-1; clone size: .; J gene: TRBJ2-7; D gene: .; CDR3 protein: CASSEGETIYSYEQYF; CDR3 DNA: TGCGCCAGCAGTGAAGGAGAGACTATCTACTCCTACGAGCAGTACTTC
V gene: TRBV28; clone size: .; J gene: TRBJ2-1; D gene: .; CDR3 protein: CASSLGAQNNEQFF; CDR3 DNA: TGTGCCAGCAGTTTGGGTGCCCAAAACAATGAGCAGTTCTTC
V gene: TRBV10-3; clone size: once; J gene: TRBJ1-4; D gene: .; CDR3 protein: CAISARALGKLFF; CDR3 DNA: TGTGCCATCAGTGCCAGGGCTCTTGGAAAACTGTTTTTT
V gene: TRBV7-8; clone size: .; J gene: TRBJ1-4; D gene: .; CDR3 protein: CASSLLGEKLFF; CDR3 DNA: TGTGCCAGCAGCTTATTAGGTGAAAAACTGTTTTTT
V gene: TRBV29-1; clone size: .; J gene: TRBJ1-1; D gene: TRBD1; CDR3 protein: CSVDGTGFPEAFF; CDR3 DNA: TGCAGCGTTGACGGGACAGGGTTTCCTGAAGCTTTCTTT
V gene: TRBV27; clone size: .; J gene: TRBJ2-7; D gene: .; CDR3 protein: CASSGTPGEQYF; CDR3 DNA: TGTGCCAGCAGCGGGACCCCGGGAGAGCAGTACTTC
V gene: TRBV4-1; clone size: once; J gene: TRBJ1-1; D gene: .; CDR3 protein: CASSQDYSGGPLRGPNTEAFF; CDR3 DNA: TGCGCCAGCAGCCAAGACTACTCAGGAGGGCCCCTCCGTGGCCCGAACACTGAAGCTTTCTTT
V gene: TRBV5-1; clone size: once; J gene: TRBJ1-1; D gene: .; CDR3 protein: CASSFGGVRNLNTEAFF; CDR3 DNA: TGCGCCAGCAGCTTTGGAGGGGTCAGAAACCTAAACACTGAAGCTTTCTTT
V gene: TRBV11-2; clone size: few; J gene: TRBJ2-7; D gene: .; CDR3 protein: CASSSVSYEQYF; CDR3 DNA: TGTGCCAGCAGCTCCGTCTCCTACGAGCAGTACTTC
V gene: TRBV4-1; clone size: .; J gene: TRBJ1-1; D gene: .; CDR3 protein: CASSQGPRTEAFF; CDR3 DNA: TGCGCCAGCAGCCAAGGACCAAGGACTGAAGCTTTCTTT
V gene: TRBV1; clone size: .; J gene: TRBJ1-5; D gene: .; CDR3 protein: CTSSPHGGDSQPQHF; CDR3 DNA: TGCACCAGCAGCCCCCATGGGGGAGACAGCCAGCCCCAGCATTTT
V gene: TRBV7-8; clone size: .; J gene: TRBJ2-7; D gene: .; CDR3 protein: CASSPTSGSPYEQYF; CDR3 DNA: TGTGCCAGCAGCCCCACTTCCGGGAGCCCCTACGAGCAGTACTTC
V gene: TRBV27; clone size: .; J gene: TRBJ2-1; D gene: TRBD2; CDR3 protein: CASGSPGTSNEQFF; CDR3 DNA: TGTGCCAGCGGATCCCCCGGGACTAGCAATGAGCAGTTCTTC
V gene: TRBV27; clone size: few; J gene: TRBJ2-7; D gene: TRBD2; CDR3 protein: CASSLYGLAGVEQYF; CDR3 DNA: TGTGCCAGCAGTTTATACGGACTAGCGGGAGTTGAGCAGTACTTC
V gene: TRBV4-2; clone size: .; J gene: TRBJ2-7; D gene: .; CDR3 protein: CASSQARLLARSYEQYF; CDR3 DNA: TGTGCCAGCAGCCAAGCCCGCCTCCTAGCGCGCTCCTACGAGCAGTACTTC
V gene: TRBV5-8; clone size: .; J gene: TRBJ2-2; D gene: TRBD1; CDR3 protein: CASSDGTANTGELFF; CDR3 DNA: TGTGCCAGCAGCGACGGGACAGCGAACACCGGGGAGCTGTTTTTT
V gene: TRBV7-2; clone size: .; J gene: TRBJ2-7; D gene: TRBD2; CDR3 protein: CASSLGLAGVAGYEQYF; CDR3 DNA: TGTGCCAGCAGCTTGGGACTAGCGGGAGTTGCTGGGTACGAGCAGTACTTC
V gene: TRBV14; clone size: few; J gene: TRBJ2-5; D gene: .; CDR3 protein: CASSQARVSGKETQYF; CDR3 DNA: TGTGCCAGCAGCCAAGCCAGGGTCTCTGGGAAAGAGACCCAGTACTTC
V gene: TRBV28; clone size: .; J gene: TRBJ2-1; D gene: .; CDR3 protein: CASSLSGLNEQFF; CDR3 DNA: TGTGCCAGCAGTTTATCGGGCCTAAATGAGCAGTTCTTC
V gene: TRBV2; clone size: .; J gene: TRBJ1-2; D gene: TRBD1; CDR3 protein: CASKGQVPIVRGYTF; CDR3 DNA: TGTGCCAGCAAAGGACAGGTACCGATCGTACGTGGCTACACCTTC
V gene: TRBV13; clone size: .; J gene: TRBJ1-4; D gene: .; CDR3 protein: CASSSSRSGTNEKLFF; CDR3 DNA: TGTGCCAGCAGCAGCTCGCGTTCGGGAACTAATGAAAAACTGTTTTTT
V gene: TRBV7-7; clone size: .; J gene: TRBJ2-7; D gene: .; CDR3 protein: CASSLKPGSYEQYF; CDR3 DNA: TGTGCCAGCAGCCTTAAACCGGGGAGCTACGAGCAGTACTTC
V gene: TRBV7-2; clone size: .; J gene: TRBJ2-7; D gene: .; CDR3 protein: CASSLGLRYEQYF; CDR3 DNA: TGTGCCAGCAGCTTGGGACTTCGGTACGAGCAGTACTTC
V gene: TRBV11-2; clone size: .; J gene: TRBJ2-1; D gene: TRBD2; CDR3 protein: CASSLVAGVSDEQFF; CDR3 DNA: TGTGCCAGCAGCTTAGTAGCGGGAGTCAGTGATGAGCAGTTCTTC
V gene: TRBV28; clone size: once; J gene: TRBJ2-5; D gene: .; CDR3 protein: CASTEAQETQYF; CDR3 DNA: TGTGCCAGCACAGAAGCCCAAGAGACCCAGTACTTC
V gene: TRBV4-3; clone size: .; J gene: TRBJ2-7; D gene: .; CDR3 protein: CASSLPGRDYEQYF; CDR3 DNA: TGCGCCAGCAGCCTCCCCGGTCGGGACTACGAGCAGTACTTC
V gene: TRBV7-2; clone size: .; J gene: TRBJ2-5; D gene: .; CDR3 protein: CASSKGWAGETQYF; CDR3 DNA: TGTGCCAGCAGCAAAGGTTGGGCGGGAGAGACCCAGTACTTC
V gene: TRBV6-6; clone size: .; J gene: TRBJ1-2; D gene: .; CDR3 protein: CASSYPTGLRDYGYTF; CDR3 DNA: TGTGCCAGCAGTTACCCGACAGGTCTTCGTGACTATGGCTACACCTTC
V gene: TRBV9; clone size: .; J gene: TRBJ1-5; D gene: .; CDR3 protein: CASSSSGGGQPQHF; CDR3 DNA: TGTGCCAGCAGCTCCTCCGGTGGGGGTCAGCCCCAGCATTTT
V gene: TRBV5-1; clone size: .; J gene: TRBJ1-1; D gene: .; CDR3 protein: CASKGLRGMNTEAFF; CDR3 DNA: TGCGCCAGCAAGGGACTGAGGGGGATGAACACTGAAGCTTTCTTT
V gene: TRBV25-1; clone size: few; J gene: TRBJ2-7; D gene: .; CDR3 protein: CASSESGQTYEQYF; CDR3 DNA: TGTGCCAGCAGTGAATCTGGCCAGACCTACGAGCAGTACTTC
V gene: TRBV7-9; clone size: many; J gene: TRBJ1-1; D gene: .; CDR3 protein: CASSPKGGAAVADEAFF; CDR3 DNA: TGTGCCAGCAGCCCCAAGGGGGGGGCCGCGGTAGCAGACGAAGCTTTCTTT
V gene: TRBV19; clone size: .; J gene: TRBJ1-1; D gene: TRBD1; CDR3 protein: CASRLTGGGTEAFF; CDR3 DNA: TGTGCCAGTAGACTTACAGGGGGAGGCACTGAAGCTTTCTTT
V gene: TRBV2; clone size: .; J gene: TRBJ2-7; D gene: .; CDR3 protein: CASSLRTIYEQYF; CDR3 DNA: TGTGCCAGCAGTCTCCGGACCATTTACGAGCAGTACTTC
V gene: TRBV19; clone size: .; J gene: TRBJ1-4; D gene: TRBD1; CDR3 protein: CASSPQTGGGEKLFF; CDR3 DNA: TGTGCCAGTAGTCCCCAGACAGGGGGCGGTGAAAAACTGTTTTTT
V gene: TRBV28; clone size: few; J gene: TRBJ1-3; D gene: .; CDR3 protein: CASSLLEGSINTIYF; CDR3 DNA: TGTGCCAGCAGTTTATTGGAGGGATCCATAAACACCATATATTTT
V gene: TRBV19; clone size: .; J gene: TRBJ2-5; D gene: .; CDR3 protein: CASSIGGSGETQYF; CDR3 DNA: TGTGCCAGTAGTATCGGTGGGAGCGGAGAGACCCAGTACTTC